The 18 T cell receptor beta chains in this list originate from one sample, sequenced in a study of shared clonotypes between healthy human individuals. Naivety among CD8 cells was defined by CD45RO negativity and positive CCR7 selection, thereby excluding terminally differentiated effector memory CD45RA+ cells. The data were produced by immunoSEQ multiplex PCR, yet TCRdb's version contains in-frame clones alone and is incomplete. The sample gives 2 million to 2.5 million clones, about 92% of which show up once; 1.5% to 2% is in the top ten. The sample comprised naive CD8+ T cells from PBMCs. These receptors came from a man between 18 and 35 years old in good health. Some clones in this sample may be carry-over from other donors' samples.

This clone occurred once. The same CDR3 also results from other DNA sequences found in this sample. CDR3 DNA: TGTGCCTGGAGTGTCGGAGGTGACGAGCAGTACTTC. Amino acid sequence: CAWSVGGDEQYF. V is TRBV30 and J is TRBJ2-7; D perhaps matches TRBD2 (5 bases). V dropped 0 bases and J dropped 5 bases, with 8 bases sitting between them. The V gene's germline CDR1 is GTSNPN and CDR2 SVGIG (reference sequence). CDR3 length: 12 residues.

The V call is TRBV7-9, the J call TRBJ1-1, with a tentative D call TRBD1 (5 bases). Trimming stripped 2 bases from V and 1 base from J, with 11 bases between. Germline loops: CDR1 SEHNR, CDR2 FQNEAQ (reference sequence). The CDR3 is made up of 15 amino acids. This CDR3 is CASSLSMGRNTEAFF. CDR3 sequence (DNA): TGTGCCAGCAGCTTATCAATGGGACGGAACACTGAAGCTTTCTTT.

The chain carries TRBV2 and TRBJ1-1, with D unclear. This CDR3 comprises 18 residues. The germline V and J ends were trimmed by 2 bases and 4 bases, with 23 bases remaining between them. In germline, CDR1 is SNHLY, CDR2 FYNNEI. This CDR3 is CASSERAAISLVGTEAFF. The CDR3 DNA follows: TGTGCCAGCAGTGAAAGGGCAGCCATTTCCCTGGTGGGCACTGAAGCTTTCTTT. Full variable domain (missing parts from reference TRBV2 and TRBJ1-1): EPEVTQTPSHQVTQMGQEVILRCVPISNHLYFYWYRQILGQKVEFLVSFYNNEISEKSEIFDDQFSVERPDGSNFTLKIRSTKLEDSAMYFCASSERAAISLVGTEAFFGQGTRLTVV.

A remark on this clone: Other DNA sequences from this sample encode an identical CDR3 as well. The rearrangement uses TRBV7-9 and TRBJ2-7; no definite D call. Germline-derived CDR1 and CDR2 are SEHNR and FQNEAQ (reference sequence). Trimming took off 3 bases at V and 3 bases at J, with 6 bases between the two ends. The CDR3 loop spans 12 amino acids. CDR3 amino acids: CASSFQSYEQYF. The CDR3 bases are TGTGCCAGCAGCTTCCAGAGCTACGAGCAGTACTTC.

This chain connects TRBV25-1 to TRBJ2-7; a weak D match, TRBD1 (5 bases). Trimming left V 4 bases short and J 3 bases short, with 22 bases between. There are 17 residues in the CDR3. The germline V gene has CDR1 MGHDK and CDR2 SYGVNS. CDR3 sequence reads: CASSGSRATDPNYEQYF. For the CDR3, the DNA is TGTGCCAGCAGTGGGTCGCGAGCGACAGACCCAAACTACGAGCAGTACTTC.

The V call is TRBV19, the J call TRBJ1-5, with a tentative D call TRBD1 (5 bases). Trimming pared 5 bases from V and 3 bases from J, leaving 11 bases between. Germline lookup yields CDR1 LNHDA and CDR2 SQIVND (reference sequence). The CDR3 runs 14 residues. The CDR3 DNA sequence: TGTGCCAGTAGTGACCGGGACGTCAATCAGCCCCAGCATTTT. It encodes CASSDRDVNQPQHF.

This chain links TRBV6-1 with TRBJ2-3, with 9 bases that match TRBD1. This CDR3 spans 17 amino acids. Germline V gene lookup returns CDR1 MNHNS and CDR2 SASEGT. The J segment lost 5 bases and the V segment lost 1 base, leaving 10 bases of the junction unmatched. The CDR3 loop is CASSEGGDRVAGDTQYF. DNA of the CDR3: TGTGCCAGCAGTGAAGGGGGGGACAGGGTTGCCGGAGATACGCAGTATTTT.

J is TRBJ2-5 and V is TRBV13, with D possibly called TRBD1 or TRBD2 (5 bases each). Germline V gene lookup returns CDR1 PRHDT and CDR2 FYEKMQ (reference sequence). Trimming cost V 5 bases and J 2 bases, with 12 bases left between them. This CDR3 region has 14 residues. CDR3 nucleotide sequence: TGTGCCAGCAGCGTGGGACGGAAACAAGAGACCCAGTACTTC. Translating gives CASSVGRKQETQYF.

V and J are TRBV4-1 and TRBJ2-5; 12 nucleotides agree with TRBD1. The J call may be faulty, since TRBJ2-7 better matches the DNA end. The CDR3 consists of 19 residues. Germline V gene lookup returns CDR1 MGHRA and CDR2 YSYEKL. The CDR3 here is CASSQDNRDRGLTSYEQYF. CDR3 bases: TGCGCCAGCAGCCAAGATAACCGGGACAGGGGGCTGACCTCCTACGAGCAGTACTTC.

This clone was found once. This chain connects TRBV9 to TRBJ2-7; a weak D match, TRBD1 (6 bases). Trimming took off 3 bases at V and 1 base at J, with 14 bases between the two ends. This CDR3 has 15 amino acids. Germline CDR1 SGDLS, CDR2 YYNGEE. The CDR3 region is CASSGGQGWSYEQYF. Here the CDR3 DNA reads TGTGCCAGCAGCGGGGGGCAAGGATGGTCCTACGAGCAGTACTTC.

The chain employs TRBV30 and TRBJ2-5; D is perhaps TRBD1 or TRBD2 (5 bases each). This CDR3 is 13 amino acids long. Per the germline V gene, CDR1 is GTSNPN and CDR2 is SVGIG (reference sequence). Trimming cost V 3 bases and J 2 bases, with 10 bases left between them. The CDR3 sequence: CAWSNGGQETQYF. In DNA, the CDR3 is TGTGCCTGGAGCAATGGGGGTCAAGAGACCCAGTACTTC.

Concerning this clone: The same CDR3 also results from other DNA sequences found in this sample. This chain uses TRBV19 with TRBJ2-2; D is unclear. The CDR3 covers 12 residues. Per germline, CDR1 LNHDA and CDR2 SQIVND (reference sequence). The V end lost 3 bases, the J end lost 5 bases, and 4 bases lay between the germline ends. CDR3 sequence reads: CASSIGTGELFF. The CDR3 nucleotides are TGTGCCAGTAGTATCGGGACCGGGGAGCTGTTTTTT.

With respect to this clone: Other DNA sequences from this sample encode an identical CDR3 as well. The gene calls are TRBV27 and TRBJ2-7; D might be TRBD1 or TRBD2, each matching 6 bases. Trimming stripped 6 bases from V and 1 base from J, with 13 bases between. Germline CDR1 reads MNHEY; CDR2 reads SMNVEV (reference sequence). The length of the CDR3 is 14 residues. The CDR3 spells CASSPGGPSYEQYF. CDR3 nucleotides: TGTGCCAGCAGCCCCGGGGGCCCTTCCTACGAGCAGTACTTC.

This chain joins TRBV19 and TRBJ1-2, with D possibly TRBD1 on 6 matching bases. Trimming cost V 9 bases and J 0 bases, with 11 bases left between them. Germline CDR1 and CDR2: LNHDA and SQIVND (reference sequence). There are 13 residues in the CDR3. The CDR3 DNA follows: TGTGCCAGCAGGGACACCGCTAACTATGGCTACACCTTC. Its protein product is CASRDTANYGYTF.

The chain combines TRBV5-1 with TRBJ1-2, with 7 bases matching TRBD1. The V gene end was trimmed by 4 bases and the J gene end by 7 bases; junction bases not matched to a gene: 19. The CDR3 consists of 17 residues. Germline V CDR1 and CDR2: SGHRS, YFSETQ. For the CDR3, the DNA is TGCGCCAGCAGCCAGATAGGGGGCGATCCGGATATTTTTGGCTACACCTTC. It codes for CASSQIGGDPDIFGYTF.

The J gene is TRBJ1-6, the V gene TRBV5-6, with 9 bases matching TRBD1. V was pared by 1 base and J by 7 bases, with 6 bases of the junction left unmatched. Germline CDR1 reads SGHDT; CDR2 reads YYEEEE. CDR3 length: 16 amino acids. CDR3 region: CASSLSPGQGNSPLHF. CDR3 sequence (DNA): TGTGCCAGCAGCTTGTCCCCCGGACAGGGGAATTCACCCCTCCACTTT.

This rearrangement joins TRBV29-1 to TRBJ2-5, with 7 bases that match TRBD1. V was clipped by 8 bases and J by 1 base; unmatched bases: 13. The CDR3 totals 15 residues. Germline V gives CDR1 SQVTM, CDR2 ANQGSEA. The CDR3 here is CSITGDRYPQETQYF. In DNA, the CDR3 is TGCAGCATCACAGGGGACCGTTATCCCCAAGAGACCCAGTACTTC.

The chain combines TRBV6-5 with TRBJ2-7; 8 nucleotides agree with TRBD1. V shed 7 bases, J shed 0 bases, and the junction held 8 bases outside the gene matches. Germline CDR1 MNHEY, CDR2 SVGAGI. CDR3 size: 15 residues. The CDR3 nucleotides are TGTGCCAGCACCACTCGGCAGGGGGCCTCCTACGAGCAGTACTTC. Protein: CASTTRQGASYEQYF.